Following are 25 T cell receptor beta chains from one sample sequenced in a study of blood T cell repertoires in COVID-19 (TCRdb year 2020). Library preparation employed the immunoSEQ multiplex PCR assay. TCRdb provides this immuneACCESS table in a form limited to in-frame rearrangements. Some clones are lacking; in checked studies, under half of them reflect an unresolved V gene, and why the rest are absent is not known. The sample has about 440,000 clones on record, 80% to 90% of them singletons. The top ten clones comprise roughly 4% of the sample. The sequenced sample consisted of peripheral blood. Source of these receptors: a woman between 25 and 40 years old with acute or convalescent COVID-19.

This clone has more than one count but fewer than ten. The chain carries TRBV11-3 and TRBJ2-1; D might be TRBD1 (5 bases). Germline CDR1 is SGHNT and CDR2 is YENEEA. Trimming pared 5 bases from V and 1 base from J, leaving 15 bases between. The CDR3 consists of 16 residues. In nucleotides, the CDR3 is TGTGCCAGCAGCCCCACCGAGACAGAGTCCTACAATGAGCAGTTCTTC. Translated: CASSPTETESYNEQFF.

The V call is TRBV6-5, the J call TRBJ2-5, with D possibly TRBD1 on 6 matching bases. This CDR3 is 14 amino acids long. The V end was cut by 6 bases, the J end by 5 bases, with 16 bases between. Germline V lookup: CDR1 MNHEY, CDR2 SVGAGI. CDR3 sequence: CASSTTGKAETQYF. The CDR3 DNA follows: TGTGCCAGCAGCACCACAGGGAAGGCCGAGACCCAGTACTTC.

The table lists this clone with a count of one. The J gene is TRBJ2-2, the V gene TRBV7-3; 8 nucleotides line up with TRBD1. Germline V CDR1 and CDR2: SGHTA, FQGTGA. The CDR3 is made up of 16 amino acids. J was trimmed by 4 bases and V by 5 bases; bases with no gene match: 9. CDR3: CASSTPTQGGTGELFF. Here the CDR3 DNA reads TGTGCCAGCAGCACTCCCACACAGGGGGGCACCGGGGAGCTGTTTTTT.

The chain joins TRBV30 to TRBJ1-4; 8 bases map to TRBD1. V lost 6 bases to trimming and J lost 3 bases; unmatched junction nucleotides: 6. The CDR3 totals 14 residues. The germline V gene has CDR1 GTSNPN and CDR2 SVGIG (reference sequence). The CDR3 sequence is CACSLTGANEKLFF. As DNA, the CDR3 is TGTGCCTGTTCTTTGACAGGGGCTAATGAAAAACTGTTTTTT. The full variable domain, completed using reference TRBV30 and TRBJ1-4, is SQTIHQWPATLVQPVGSPLSLECTVEGTSNPNLYWYRQAAGRGLQLLFYSVGIGQISSEVPQNLSASRPQDRQFILSSKKLLLSDSGFYLCACSLTGANEKLFFGSGTQLSVL.

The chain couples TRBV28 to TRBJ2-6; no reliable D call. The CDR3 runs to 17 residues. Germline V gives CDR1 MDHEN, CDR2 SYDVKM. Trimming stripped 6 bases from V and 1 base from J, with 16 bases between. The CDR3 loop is CASSRPSRPSGANVLTF. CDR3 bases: TGTGCCAGCAGCCGCCCCTCGCGGCCTTCTGGGGCCAACGTCCTGACTTTC.

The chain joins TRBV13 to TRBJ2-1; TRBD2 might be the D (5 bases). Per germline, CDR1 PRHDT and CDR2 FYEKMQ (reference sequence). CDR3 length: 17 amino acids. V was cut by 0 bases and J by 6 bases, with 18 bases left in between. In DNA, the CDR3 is TGTGCCAGCAGCTTAGGCCTGAGGGCTAGTAAACTCAATGAGCAGTTCTTC. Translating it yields CASSLGLRASKLNEQFF. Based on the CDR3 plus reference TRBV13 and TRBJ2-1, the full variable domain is AAGVIQSPRHLIKEKRETATLKCYPIPRHDTVYWYQQGPGQDPQFLISFYEKMQSDKGSIPDRFSAQQFSDYHSELNMSSLELGDSALYFCASSLGLRASKLNEQFFGPGTRLTVL.

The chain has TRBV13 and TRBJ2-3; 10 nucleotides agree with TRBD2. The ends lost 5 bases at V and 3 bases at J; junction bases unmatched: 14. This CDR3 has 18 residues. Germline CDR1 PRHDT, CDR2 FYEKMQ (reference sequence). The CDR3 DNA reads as TGTGCCAGCAGCCCCTGGGATCCACTAGCGGGGCTTACAGATACGCAGTATTTT. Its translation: CASSPWDPLAGLTDTQYF.

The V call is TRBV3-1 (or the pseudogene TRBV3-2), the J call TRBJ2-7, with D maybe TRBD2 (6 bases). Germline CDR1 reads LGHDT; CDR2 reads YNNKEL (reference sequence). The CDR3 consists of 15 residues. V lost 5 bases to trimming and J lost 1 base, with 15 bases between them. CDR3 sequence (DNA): TGTGCCAGCAGCTTGTCCGGGACTCAATCCTACGAGCAGTACTTC. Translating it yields CASSLSGTQSYEQYF.

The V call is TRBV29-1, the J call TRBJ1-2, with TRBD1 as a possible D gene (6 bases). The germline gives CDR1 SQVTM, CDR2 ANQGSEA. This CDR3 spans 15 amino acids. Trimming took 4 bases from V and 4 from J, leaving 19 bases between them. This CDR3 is CSVAYTGSSLYGYTF. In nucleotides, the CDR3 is TGCAGCGTTGCCTATACAGGGTCTAGTCTCTATGGCTACACCTTC.

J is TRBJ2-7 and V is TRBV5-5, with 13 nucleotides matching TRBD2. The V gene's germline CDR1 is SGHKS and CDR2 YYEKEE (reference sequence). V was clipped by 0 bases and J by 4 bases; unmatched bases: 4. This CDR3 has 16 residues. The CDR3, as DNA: TGTGCCAGCAGCTTGGAACTAGCGGGGGGGTTGTACGAGCAGTACTTC. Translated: CASSLELAGGLYEQYF.

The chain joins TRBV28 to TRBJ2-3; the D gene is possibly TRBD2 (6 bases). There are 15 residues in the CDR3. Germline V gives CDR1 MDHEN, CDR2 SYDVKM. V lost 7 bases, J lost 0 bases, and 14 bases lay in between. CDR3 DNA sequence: TGTGCCAGCACCCTGACTAGACCAAGCACAGATACGCAGTATTTT. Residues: CASTLTRPSTDTQYF.

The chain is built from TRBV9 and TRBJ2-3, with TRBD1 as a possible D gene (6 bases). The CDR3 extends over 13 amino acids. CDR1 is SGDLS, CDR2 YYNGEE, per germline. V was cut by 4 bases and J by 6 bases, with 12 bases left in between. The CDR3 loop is CASSPKGEDTQYF. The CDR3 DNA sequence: TGTGCCAGCAGCCCGAAGGGGGAGGATACGCAGTATTTT.

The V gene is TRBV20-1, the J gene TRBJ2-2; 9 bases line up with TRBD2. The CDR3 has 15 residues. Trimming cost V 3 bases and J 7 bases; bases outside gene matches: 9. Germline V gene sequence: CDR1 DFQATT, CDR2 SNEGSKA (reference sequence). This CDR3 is CSASPSGLAGGELFF. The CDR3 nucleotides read TGCAGTGCTAGTCCATCGGGACTAGCCGGCGGGGAGCTGTTTTTT.

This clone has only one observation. CDR3 residues: CASSQDGQGATEAFF. The CDR3, as DNA: TGCGCCAGCAGCCAAGATGGACAGGGTGCCACTGAAGCTTTCTTT. V gene TRBV4-1 combines with J gene TRBJ1-1; TRBD1 matches at 8 bases. J lost 4 bases, V lost 0 bases, and 4 bases had no gene match. The CDR3 is 15 residues long. The germline V gene has CDR1 MGHRA and CDR2 YSYEKL.

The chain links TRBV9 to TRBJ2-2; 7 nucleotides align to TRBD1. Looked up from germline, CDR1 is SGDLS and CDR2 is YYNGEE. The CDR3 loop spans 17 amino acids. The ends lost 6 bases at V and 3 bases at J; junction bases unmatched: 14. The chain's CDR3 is CASILRGPQTDTGELFF. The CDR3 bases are TGTGCCAGCATTCTTAGGGGGCCTCAAACCGACACCGGGGAGCTGTTTTTT.

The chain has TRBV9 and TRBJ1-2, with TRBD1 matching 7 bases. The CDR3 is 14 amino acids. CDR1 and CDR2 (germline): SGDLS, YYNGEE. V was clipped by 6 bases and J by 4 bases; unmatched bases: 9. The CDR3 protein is CASTSTNRGYGYTF. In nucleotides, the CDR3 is TGTGCCAGCACTAGCACGAACAGGGGCTATGGCTACACCTTC.

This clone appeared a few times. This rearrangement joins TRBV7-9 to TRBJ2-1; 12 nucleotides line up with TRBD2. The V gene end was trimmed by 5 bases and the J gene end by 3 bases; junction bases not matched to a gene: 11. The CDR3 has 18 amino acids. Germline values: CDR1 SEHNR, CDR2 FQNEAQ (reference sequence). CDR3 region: CASSIKGTSGLVYNEQFF. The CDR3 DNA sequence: TGTGCCAGCAGCATTAAAGGGACTAGCGGGCTGGTCTACAATGAGCAGTTCTTC.

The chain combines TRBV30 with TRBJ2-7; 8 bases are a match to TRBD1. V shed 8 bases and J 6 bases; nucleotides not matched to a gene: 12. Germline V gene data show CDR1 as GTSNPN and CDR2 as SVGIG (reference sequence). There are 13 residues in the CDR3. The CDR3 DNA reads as TGTGCCGCAGATAAGACAGGGGTTGGCGAGCAGTACTTC. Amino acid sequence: CAADKTGVGEQYF.

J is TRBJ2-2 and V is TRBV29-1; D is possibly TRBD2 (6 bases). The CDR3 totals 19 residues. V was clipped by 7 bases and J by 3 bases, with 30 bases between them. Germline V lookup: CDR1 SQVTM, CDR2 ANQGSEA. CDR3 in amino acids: CSAGIPDIKGTLYTGELFF. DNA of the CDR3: TGCAGCGCTGGGATCCCGGACATCAAGGGGACTCTTTACACCGGGGAGCTGTTTTTT.

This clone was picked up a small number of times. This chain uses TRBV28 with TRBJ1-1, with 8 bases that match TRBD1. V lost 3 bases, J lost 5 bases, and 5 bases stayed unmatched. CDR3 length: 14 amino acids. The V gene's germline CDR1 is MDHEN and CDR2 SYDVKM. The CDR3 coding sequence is TGTGCCAGCAGTTTTGACAGGGGAGGTACTGAAGCTTTCTTT. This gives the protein CASSFDRGGTEAFF.

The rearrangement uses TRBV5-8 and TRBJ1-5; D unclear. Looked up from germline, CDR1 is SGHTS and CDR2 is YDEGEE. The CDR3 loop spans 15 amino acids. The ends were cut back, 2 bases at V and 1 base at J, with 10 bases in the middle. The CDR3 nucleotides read TGTGCCAGCAGCTTTCAACCCAGAAGCAATCAGCCCCAGCATTTT. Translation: CASSFQPRSNQPQHF.

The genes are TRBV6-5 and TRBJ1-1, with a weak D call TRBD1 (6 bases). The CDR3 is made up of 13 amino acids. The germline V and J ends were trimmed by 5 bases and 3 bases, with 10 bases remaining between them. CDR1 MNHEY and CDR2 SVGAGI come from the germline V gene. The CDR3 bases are TGTGCCAGCAGTCAACAGGGCTACACTGAAGCTTTCTTT. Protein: CASSQQGYTEAFF.

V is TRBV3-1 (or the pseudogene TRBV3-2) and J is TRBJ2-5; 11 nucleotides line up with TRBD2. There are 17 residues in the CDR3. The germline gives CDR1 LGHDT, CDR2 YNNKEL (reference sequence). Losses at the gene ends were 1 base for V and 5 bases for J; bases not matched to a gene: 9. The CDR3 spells CASSQGRLAGPRETQYF. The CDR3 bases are TGTGCCAGCAGCCAAGGCCGACTAGCGGGGCCGAGGGAGACCCAGTACTTC.

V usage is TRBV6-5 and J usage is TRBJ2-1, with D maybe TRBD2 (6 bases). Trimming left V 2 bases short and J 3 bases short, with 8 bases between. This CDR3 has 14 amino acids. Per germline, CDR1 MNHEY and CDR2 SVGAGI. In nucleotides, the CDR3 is TGTGCCAGCAGTTACGGGCGGGGCTACAATGAGCAGTTCTTC. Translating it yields CASSYGRGYNEQFF.

CDR3 DNA sequence: TGTGCCAGCAGTGAGACCGGGACAGGGTCAGATACGCAGTATTTT. It is translated as CASSETGTGSDTQYF. The chain combines TRBV6-4 with TRBJ2-3; TRBD1 agrees at 9 bases. This CDR3 has 15 residues. Germline trimming cut 3 bases from V and 4 bases from J; bases unmatched to any gene: 5. Germline loops: CDR1 MRHNA, CDR2 SNTAGT.